Described below is a single TCR beta chain sequence and its context. V dropped 0 bases and J dropped 4 bases, with 4 bases sitting between them. CDR1 and CDR2 from the germline V gene are SGHRS and YFSETQ. CDR3 length: 13 residues. The data belong to a study of blood T cell repertoires in COVID-19. Study-wide background: From the United States, Italy and Spain came samples of acute and convalescent COVID-19. PBMCs, B-cell-depleted T cells, or T cells were the source of the cDNA or gDNA that made up the material.

In the source study's methods: Amplification of reference gene primers was used by the study to estimate nucleated cell counts. The method was immunoSEQ multiplex PCR; TCRdb's version includes in-frame clones alone and lacks a portion of them. For V, J and clone size, that table is used; D and trimming come from the DNA. The table lists about 55,000 clones, approximately 90% of them singletons. V usage is TRBV5-1 and J usage is TRBJ1-4; D is uncertain. This receptor was taken from a man in his forties with acute or convalescent COVID-19. Sequenced: peripheral blood. The CDR3 nucleotides are TGCGCCAGCAGCTTGGTTATTAATGAAAAACTGTTTTTT. Its protein product is CASSLVINEKLFF.